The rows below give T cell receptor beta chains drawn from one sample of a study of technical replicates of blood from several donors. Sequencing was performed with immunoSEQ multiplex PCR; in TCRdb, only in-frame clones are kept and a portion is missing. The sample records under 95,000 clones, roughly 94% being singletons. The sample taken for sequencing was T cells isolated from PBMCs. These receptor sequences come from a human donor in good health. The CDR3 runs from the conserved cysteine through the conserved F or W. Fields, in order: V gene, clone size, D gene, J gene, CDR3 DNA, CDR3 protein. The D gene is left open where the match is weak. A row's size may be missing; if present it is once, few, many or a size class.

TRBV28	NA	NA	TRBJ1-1	TGTGCCAGCAGGCCGACAGCTCCGGCCATGAACACTGAAGCTTTCTTT	CASRPTAPAMNTEAFF
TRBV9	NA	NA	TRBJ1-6	TGTGCCAGCAGCGCGAACAGGGACAACTATAATTCACCCCTCCACTTT	CASSANRDNYNSPLHF
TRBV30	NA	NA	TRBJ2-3	TGTGCCTGGAGTGATTCCCCCATCCAGGGGTCTACGCAGTATTTT	CAWSDSPIQGSTQYF
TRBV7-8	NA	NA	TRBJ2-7	TGTGCCAGCAGCTTCGTACAGGGCCCCTCCTACGAGCAGTACTTC	CASSFVQGPSYEQYF
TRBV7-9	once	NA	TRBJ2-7	TGTGCCAGCAGCCTCGGGAGCGCCGAGCAGTACTTC	CASSLGSAEQYF
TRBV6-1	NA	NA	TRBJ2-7	TGTGCCTGTAGGGAGATCTACGAGCAGTACTTC	CACREIYEQYF
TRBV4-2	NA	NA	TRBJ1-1	TGTGCCAGCAGCCAAGTAGGGAGGGTCGGGAACACTGAAGCTTTCTTT	CASSQVGRVGNTEAFF
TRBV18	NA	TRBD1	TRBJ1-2	TGTGCCAGCTCCGGACAGGGTAGAAACTATGGCTACACCTTC	CASSGQGRNYGYTF
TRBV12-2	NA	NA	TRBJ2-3	TGTGCACCTTTAACCCCCGCTAGCGGGGGCACAGATACGCAGTATTTT	CAPLTPASGGTDTQYF
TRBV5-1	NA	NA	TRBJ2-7	TGCGCCAGCAGCTTGGGGAGGGTCTACGAGCAGTACTTC	CASSLGRVYEQYF
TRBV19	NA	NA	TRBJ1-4	TGTGCCAGTAGTAACCTGGGAACAGGGTACTCTTTTGCAACTAATGAAAAACTGTTTTTT	CASSNLGTGYSFATNEKLFF
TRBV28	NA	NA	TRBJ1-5	TGTGCCAGCAGTTTATCCCAGGCAGCCTCCAATCAGCCCCAGCATTTT	CASSLSQAASNQPQHF
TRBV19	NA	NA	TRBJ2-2	TGTGCCAGTAGTATAGGACTAGGTTATAACACCGGGGAGCTGTTTTTT	CASSIGLGYNTGELFF
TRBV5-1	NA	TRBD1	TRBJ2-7	TGCGCCAGCAGGCACCGGGACAGCTCCTACGAGCAGTACTTC	CASRHRDSSYEQYF
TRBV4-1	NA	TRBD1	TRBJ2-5	TGCGCCAGCCAGTGGAGGACAGGCCAAGAGACCCAGTACTTC	CASQWRTGQETQYF
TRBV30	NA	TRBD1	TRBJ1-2	TGTGCCGCAGGGGGTTACACCTTC	CAAGGYTF
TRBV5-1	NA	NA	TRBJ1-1	TGCGCCAGCATCCTAAACACTGAAGCTTTCTTT	CASILNTEAFF
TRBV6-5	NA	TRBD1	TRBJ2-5	TGTGCCAGCAGGAGAAACAGGGGGCTTGGGGAGACCCAGTACTTC	CASRRNRGLGETQYF
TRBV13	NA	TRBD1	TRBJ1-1	TGTGCCAGCACCAAGGGACAGGGTTTTACTGAAGCTTTCTTT	CASTKGQGFTEAFF
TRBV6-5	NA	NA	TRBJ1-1	TGTGCCAGCAGTTACTCGGCCAGGGAAACTGAAGCTTTCTTT	CASSYSARETEAFF
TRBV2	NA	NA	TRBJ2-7	TGTGCCAGCAGGGGAGGGACAAGACCCTACGAGCAGTACTTC	CASRGGTRPYEQYF
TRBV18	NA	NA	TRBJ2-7	TGTGCCAGCTCACCGGGGAAAGGGGCCTACGAGCAGTACTTC	CASSPGKGAYEQYF